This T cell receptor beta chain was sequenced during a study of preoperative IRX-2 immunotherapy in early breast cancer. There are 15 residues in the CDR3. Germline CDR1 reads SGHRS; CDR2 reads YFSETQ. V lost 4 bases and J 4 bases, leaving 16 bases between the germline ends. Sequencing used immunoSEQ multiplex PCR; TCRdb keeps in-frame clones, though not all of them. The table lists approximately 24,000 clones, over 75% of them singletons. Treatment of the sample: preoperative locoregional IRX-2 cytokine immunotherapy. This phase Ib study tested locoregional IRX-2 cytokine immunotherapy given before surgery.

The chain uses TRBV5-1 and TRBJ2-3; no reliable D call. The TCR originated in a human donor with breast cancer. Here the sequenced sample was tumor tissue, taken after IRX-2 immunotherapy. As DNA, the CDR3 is TGCGCCAGCAGCAGAATAGGAGCCGAACCAGATACGCAGTATTTT. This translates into CASSRIGAEPDTQYF.